A selection of T cell receptor beta chains follows, all from one sample in a study of shared clonotypes between healthy human individuals. Sequencing used immunoSEQ multiplex PCR; TCRdb keeps in-frame clones, though not all of them. The sample comprises about 2,500,000 clones, around 94% of which are singletons, and around 0.14% rests with the top ten. Sequenced material: naive CD4+ T cells sorted from blood. The origin of the receptors is a man younger than 35 in good health. Both conserved end residues are part of each CDR3. The D gene is left open where the match is weak. Only some rows state a clone size, as once, few, many or a class for expanded clones.

j_gene,len,d_gene,v_gene,abundance,CDR3aa,CDR3nt
TRBJ2-3,16,TRBD2,TRBV28,-,CASSPGLAGSTDTQYF,TGTGCCAGCAGTCCGGGACTAGCGGGAAGCACAGATACGCAGTATTTT
TRBJ2-2,16,-,TRBV27,-,CASSWGINANTGELFF,TGTGCCAGCAGTTGGGGGATCAACGCGAACACCGGGGAGCTGTTTTTT
TRBJ1-2,14,TRBD1,TRBV7-8,-,CASSPDRANYGYTF,TGTGCCAGCAGCCCCGACAGGGCTAACTATGGCTACACCTTC
TRBJ2-7,12,-,TRBV5-4,-,CASSPTTGEQYF,TGTGCCAGCAGCCCTACTACGGGCGAGCAGTACTTC
TRBJ2-5,14,-,TRBV10-1,once,CASSESPGQETQYF,TGCGCCAGCAGTGAGTCTCCAGGCCAAGAGACCCAGTACTTC
TRBJ1-1,15,-,TRBV7-6,-,CASSLLSWGNTEAFF,TGTGCCAGCAGCTTATTGAGTTGGGGGAACACTGAAGCTTTCTTT
TRBJ2-7,14,-,TRBV9,once,CASSVGQASYEQYF,TGTGCCAGCAGCGTAGGACAGGCTTCCTACGAGCAGTACTTC
TRBJ2-7,14,TRBD1,TRBV5-5,once,CASSPQGDSYEQYF,TGTGCCAGCAGCCCCCAGGGGGATTCCTACGAGCAGTACTTC
TRBJ1-6,16,-,TRBV5-8,-,CASSTSLSSYNSPLHF,TGTGCCAGCAGCACCTCACTAAGCTCCTATAATTCACCCCTCCACTTT
TRBJ2-3,16,-,TRBV6-1,-,CASSAKAGGPPDTQYF,TGTGCCAGCAGTGCCAAAGCGGGTGGGCCACCAGATACGCAGTATTTT
TRBJ2-7,14,TRBD1,TRBV7-2,-,CASSLDRGPYEQYF,TGTGCCAGCAGCTTAGACAGGGGGCCGTACGAGCAGTACTTC
TRBJ2-2,15,TRBD1,TRBV6-5,-,CASRVPGQGVGELFF,TGTGCCAGCAGAGTCCCGGGACAGGGGGTAGGGGAGCTGTTTTTT
TRBJ2-3,15,TRBD2,TRBV2,once,CASSEPGGAADTQYF,TGTGCCAGCAGTGAACCCGGGGGGGCGGCAGATACGCAGTATTTT
TRBJ2-2,15,TRBD1,TRBV2,-,CASSETGTNTGELFF,TGTGCCAGCAGCGAGACAGGGACGAACACCGGGGAGCTGTTTTTT
TRBJ2-5,14,-,TRBV11-2,-,CASSLTGGEETQYF,TGTGCCAGCAGCTTAACCGGAGGAGAAGAGACCCAGTACTTC
TRBJ2-3,16,-,TRBV10-1,-,CASSESKSRSTDTQYF,TGCGCCAGCAGTGAGTCGAAGAGCCGAAGCACAGATACGCAGTATTTT